Listed here are 22 T cell receptor beta chains from one sample, sequenced in a study of Tregs in tolerant kidney transplant recipients. Data came from immunoSEQ multiplex PCR; TCRdb stores just in-frame clones and leaves some out. Altogether roughly 250,000 clones are present, roughly 84% being singletons, with the ten largest covering less than 0.75%. Sequenced material: CD4+ T cells from blood. The receptors originated from a human donor in good health.

The rearrangement uses TRBV6-5 and TRBJ1-3, with D perhaps TRBD1 (5 bases). The V gene lost 0 bases and the J gene lost 4 bases, with 13 bases spanning the gap. CDR1 is MNHEY, CDR2 SVGAGI, per germline. This CDR3 is 16 amino acids long. CDR3 amino acids: CASSYSTGTPGNTIYF. The CDR3 region has the DNA TGTGCCAGCAGTTACTCAACCGGGACGCCCGGAAACACCATATATTTT.

The chain joins TRBV30 to TRBJ2-3, with a possible D match to TRBD2 (6 bases). The CDR3 has 15 residues. Trimming took off 2 bases at V and 12 bases at J, with 24 bases between the two ends. Germline CDR1 is GTSNPN and CDR2 is SVGIG (reference sequence). The CDR3 DNA is TGTGCCTGGAGTTCGCATAGGGGCGGGGCGCCCCGCCAGTATTTT. It yields the protein CAWSSHRGGAPRQYF.

This rearrangement joins TRBV6-5 to TRBJ1-5; D remains unclear. Looked up from germline, CDR1 is MNHEY and CDR2 is SVGAGI. The CDR3 length is 15 residues. Trimming removed 2 bases from V and 3 bases from J, with 11 bases in between. CDR3 loop: CASSYTAYNNQPQHF. For the CDR3, the DNA is TGTGCCAGCAGTTACACGGCCTACAACAATCAGCCCCAGCATTTT.

This clone was counted only a few times. This sequence joins TRBV6-5 and TRBJ1-2; no clear D gene. The CDR3 is 13 residues long. The germline CDR1 and CDR2 sequences are MNHEY and SVGAGI. The V end lost 2 bases, the J end lost 6 bases, and 10 bases lay between the germline ends. DNA of the CDR3: TGTGCCAGCAGTTACCCGGCAGGCCATGGCTACACCTTC. Translated, it gives CASSYPAGHGYTF.

The J gene is TRBJ1-5, the V gene TRBV10-2; 7 bases match TRBD1. Per the germline V gene, CDR1 is WSHSY and CDR2 is SAAADI. The length of the CDR3 is 14 residues. Unmatched junction bases numbered 4, after V lost 4 bases and J lost 4 bases. The CDR3 coding sequence is TGCGCCAGCAGTGGGACAGGAGGTAATCAGCCCCAGCATTTT. Protein product: CASSGTGGNQPQHF.

The chain carries TRBV9 and TRBJ2-7; TRBD1 or TRBD2 may be the D gene (5 bases each). V lost 0 bases to trimming and J lost 0 bases, with 10 bases between them. This CDR3 has 15 amino acids. Looked up from germline, CDR1 is SGDLS and CDR2 is YYNGEE. Written as DNA, the CDR3 is TGTGCCAGCAGCGTAGATGTGGGGGTCTCCTACGAGCAGTACTTC. This gives the protein CASSVDVGVSYEQYF.

The CDR3 coding sequence is TGTGCCACCAGCAGAGATCGAAGGCAGGGAGGCTACGAGCAGTACTTC. Translation gives CATSRDRRQGGYEQYF. The V call is TRBV15, the J call TRBJ2-7; possibly TRBD2 for D (6 bases). V was clipped by 0 bases and J by 3 bases, with 15 bases between them. This CDR3 spans 16 amino acids. CDR1 LNHNV and CDR2 YYDKDF come from the germline V gene (reference sequence).

J is TRBJ1-3 and V is TRBV6-1; TRBD1 might be the D (5 bases). Trimming removed 8 bases from V and 2 bases from J, with 10 bases in between. This CDR3 region has 13 residues. CDR1 is MNHNS and CDR2 is SASEGT in the germline V gene. CDR3 protein: CASGANPGNTIYF. The CDR3 DNA reads as TGTGCCAGCGGGGCTAACCCTGGAAACACCATATATTTT.

The chain has TRBV27 and TRBJ2-3; TRBD1 aligns across 7 bases. With 8 bases clipped from V and 4 bases from J, the junction kept 6 bases outside the gene matches. Looked up from germline, CDR1 is MNHEY and CDR2 is SMNVEV (reference sequence). The CDR3 has 13 residues. The CDR3 sequence: CASRDRVADTQYF. CDR3 nucleotides: TGTGCCAGCCGGGACAGAGTGGCAGATACGCAGTATTTT.

This clone occurred once. The chain joins TRBV10-3 to TRBJ2-3; no firm D call. The germline V and J ends were trimmed by 8 bases and 4 bases, with 19 bases remaining between them. Germline V gene data show CDR1 as ENHRY and CDR2 as SYGVKD. The CDR3 length is 15 residues. CDR3 nucleotide sequence: TGTGCCATCGGGGTTCCAAACAGTCGCCCAGATACGCAGTATTTT. Its translation is CAIGVPNSRPDTQYF.

CDR3 DNA sequence: TGTGCCAGCAAATGGAGCTCTGGAAACACCATATATTTT. As protein: CASKWSSGNTIYF. This rearrangement joins TRBV2 to TRBJ1-3; D remains ambiguous. V lost 7 bases to trimming and J lost 0 bases, with 7 bases between them. CDR1 is SNHLY, CDR2 FYNNEI, per germline. The CDR3 sequence is 13 residues long.

V and J are TRBV5-1 and TRBJ2-2; maybe TRBD2 (6 bases). The length of the CDR3 is 16 residues. Per germline, CDR1 SGHRS and CDR2 YFSETQ. V was trimmed by 3 bases and J by 6 bases, leaving 18 bases between them. The CDR3 nucleotides are TGCGCCAGCAGCTACCTTCAGGGAGGTACGGCCGGGGAGCTGTTTTTT. This gives the protein CASSYLQGGTAGELFF.

The CDR3 DNA reads TGCGCCAGCAGCTTGGCGACAGGGAAGGGTGAAAAACTGTTTTTT. Its protein is CASSLATGKGEKLFF. The rearrangement links TRBV5-1 to TRBJ1-4; 7 nucleotides line up with TRBD1. The CDR3 sequence is 15 residues long. J gave up 7 bases and V 0 bases, and 6 bases lay outside the gene matches. CDR1 SGHRS and CDR2 YFSETQ come from the germline V gene.

The rearrangement uses TRBV5-1 and TRBJ1-1, with D perhaps matching TRBD1 (5 bases). V lost 4 bases and J lost 5, with 21 bases in between. The CDR3 is 16 residues long. Germline lookup yields CDR1 SGHRS and CDR2 YFSETQ. The CDR3 loop reads CASSPRGEARLTEAFF. The DNA of the CDR3 is TGCGCCAGCAGCCCCCGGGGGGAGGCGAGATTGACTGAAGCTTTCTTT. The full variable domain, its missing parts supplied by reference TRBV5-1 and TRBJ1-1, is KAGVTQTPRYLIKTRGQQVTLSCSPISGHRSVSWYQQTPGQGLQFLFEYFSETQRNKGNFPGRFSGRQFSNSRSEMNVSTLELGDSALYLCASSPRGEARLTEAFFGQGTRLTVV.

The chain carries TRBV30 and TRBJ1-4; D may be TRBD1 (5 bases). The CDR3 loop spans 15 amino acids. CDR1 and CDR2 (germline): GTSNPN, SVGIG (reference sequence). V was shortened by 2 bases and J by 5 bases, with 15 bases between the two germline ends. The CDR3 here is CAWSRGFNSNEKLFF. The DNA of the CDR3 is TGTGCCTGGAGTCGGGGGTTTAACAGCAATGAAAAACTGTTTTTT.

The chain joins TRBV5-1 to TRBJ2-3; 9 nucleotides align to TRBD2. The CDR3 spans 17 residues. The V segment lost 5 bases and the J segment 1 base; nucleotides outside the gene matches: 11. Per germline, CDR1 SGHRS and CDR2 YFSETQ. CDR3 loop: CASSPPGVAGGTDTQYF. The DNA for the CDR3 is TGCGCCAGCAGTCCCCCAGGTGTAGCGGGGGGCACAGATACGCAGTATTTT.

Concerning this clone itself: This sample includes further DNA sequences coding for the same CDR3. The genes are TRBV6-5 and TRBJ2-7; 9 bases are a match to TRBD1. Germline V lookup: CDR1 MNHEY, CDR2 SVGAGI. J lost 4 bases, V lost 5 bases, and 6 bases had no gene match. The CDR3 loop spans 14 amino acids. The CDR3 protein is CASSRDRASYEQYF. The DNA for the CDR3 is TGTGCCAGCAGTAGGGACAGGGCGTCTTACGAGCAGTACTTC.

The chain joins TRBV15 to TRBJ2-2; maybe TRBD1 (6 bases). Trimming cost V 3 bases and J 3 bases, with 11 bases left between them. The length of the CDR3 is 15 residues. Germline V gene sequence: CDR1 LNHNV, CDR2 YYDKDF (reference sequence). CDR3 nucleotides: TGTGCCACCAGCAGTGGCAACAGGGACACCGGGGAGCTGTTTTTT. Its translation: CATSSGNRDTGELFF.

The chain is built from TRBV9 and TRBJ1-5, with TRBD1 as a possible D gene (6 bases). Germline lookup yields CDR1 SGDLS and CDR2 YYNGEE. The CDR3 spans 14 residues. V lost 0 bases, J lost 9 bases, and 13 bases lay in between. CDR3 amino acids: CASSVDKGGGPQHF. Written as DNA, the CDR3 is TGTGCCAGCAGCGTAGATAAGGGGGGAGGGCCCCAGCATTTT.

V gene TRBV6-5 combines with J gene TRBJ1-1; no definite D call. CDR1 is MNHEY, CDR2 SVGAGI, per germline. This CDR3 contains 13 residues. Trimming took off 6 bases at V and 1 base at J, with 9 bases between the two ends. CDR3 bases: TGTGCCAGCAGCGTGGATAGGAACACTGAAGCTTTCTTT. Encoded protein: CASSVDRNTEAFF.

There are a few counts of this clone. V gene TRBV6-5 combines with J gene TRBJ1-1; D remains unclear. The V and J ends lost 5 bases and 1 base respectively, with 8 bases between them. The germline V gene has CDR1 MNHEY and CDR2 SVGAGI. The CDR3 runs to 13 residues. The CDR3 spells CASSLHRNTEAFF. The CDR3 coding sequence is TGTGCCAGCAGTCTCCACAGGAACACTGAAGCTTTCTTT.

V usage is TRBV9 and J usage is TRBJ1-1, with a possible D match to TRBD1 (5 bases). Germline V CDR1 and CDR2: SGDLS, YYNGEE. V dropped 3 bases and J dropped 4 bases, with 13 bases sitting between them. The CDR3 covers 14 residues. The CDR3 reads CASSAGTAVTEAFF. In DNA, the CDR3 is TGTGCCAGCAGCGCGGGGACTGCGGTCACTGAAGCTTTCTTT.